This record looks at one T cell receptor beta chain sequence and its context. Its antigen is currently unknown. Genomic DNA came from blood conventional CD4+ T cells gated CD25-low CD127-high. Profiling relied on immunoSEQ multiplex PCR, and the TCRdb table lists in-frame clones only, not all of them. The sample yields around 22,000 clones, around 92% seen once. The data are from a study of regulatory and conventional T cells in RAG deficiency. Trimming left V 2 bases short and J 3 bases short, with 8 bases between. The length of the CDR3 is 14 residues. Germline CDR1 MDHEN, CDR2 SYDVKM. Study-level points and caveats: Patient subsets had shorter CDR3s; Omenn Treg-Tconv overlap exceeded 80%. These Omenn syndrome Treg sorts may hold peripherally activated cells instead. Shannon entropy fell and Simpson indices rose in RAG-deficient patients.

These data were also reused for a study on regulatory T cells. From that study: The primer mix had 52 TRBV and 13 TRBJ primers. Skewed V and J usage and few unique V-J pairs marked patient repertoires, most in Tregs.

Sequencing input: CD4+ T cells sorted from blood. The clonotype comes from a human donor in good health. This chain uses TRBV28 with TRBJ1-5; D ambiguous. DNA for the CDR3: TGTGCCAGCAGTTTAGGGCCCCTCAATCAGCCCCAGCATTTT. Amino acids: CASSLGPLNQPQHF.